This T cell receptor beta chain was sequenced during a study of graft-versus-host responses after intestinal transplantation. On this clone: Its cognate antigen is unknown.

The germline CDR1 and CDR2 sequences are MNHNS and SASEGT. This CDR3 has 17 residues. V was cut by 4 bases and J by 2 bases, with 19 bases left in between. Clones were read by immunoSEQ multiplex PCR, and TCRdb kept only the in-frame ones, dropping some. The table includes approximately 90,000 clones, about 88% detected once. This chain uses TRBV6-1 with TRBJ2-3; a weak D match, TRBD2 (5 bases). The TCR comes from a human donor who was the organ donor for an intestinal transplant. Sequences were derived from unstimulated CD4+ T cells sorted from spleen or lymph node cells, sampled before transplant. As DNA, the CDR3 is TGTGCCAGCAGTGGCGGGCGTAGTTCTTTAAACACAGATACGCAGTATTTT. Its translation is CASSGGRSSLNTDTQYF.